A single sample is the source of the 26 T cell receptor beta chains below, sequenced in a study of regulatory T cells in long-lasting Graves disease. Time point reported: persistent/refractory GD, antithyroid drugs over 5 years with positive TRAb. PBMC-extracted RNA yielded the TCR library. For TCR beta, libraries came from iRepertoire HTBI primers and Arm-PCR of CDR3 regions. TCRdb called the multiplex PCR reads again in MiXCR, with one record for every CDR3 protein. This sample carries around 460,000 distinct CDR3 sequences, roughly 21% of them seen once, and the ten largest clones take 7% to 9%. Sequencing was performed on peripheral blood mononuclear cells (PBMCs), taken when the disease was refractory, from a patient treated with antithyroid drugs. These receptors were taken from a female donor with Graves disease.

This clonotype was detected a few times. V is TRBV12-3 or TRBV12-4 and J is TRBJ1-3; D unclear. The CDR3 is made up of 13 amino acids. The V end was cut by 3 bases, the J end by 4 bases, with 7 bases between. This CDR3 reads CASSFAPGNTIYF. The DNA of the CDR3 is TGTGCCAGCAGTTTCGCCCCAGGAAACACCATATATTTT.

This clonotype was detected a few times. This sequence joins TRBV19 and TRBJ1-2, with 9 bases that match TRBD1. CDR3 length: 15 amino acids. Germline trimming cut 7 bases from V and 4 bases from J; bases unmatched to any gene: 10. The germline V gene has CDR1 LNHDA and CDR2 SQIVND (reference sequence). The CDR3 region is CASTPGQGPSYGYTF. Here the CDR3 DNA reads TGTGCCAGTACTCCGGGACAGGGCCCTTCCTATGGCTACACCTTC.

This clonotype was seen at least ten times. The rearrangement joins TRBV28 to TRBJ1-1; tentative D call: TRBD1 (5 bases). CDR1 and CDR2 (germline): MDHEN, SYDVKM. The CDR3 is 14 amino acids. Between the trimmed V and J ends, which lost 5 bases and 1 base, there was a span of 11 bases. CDR3 loop: CASSPIDRNTEAFF. In DNA form, the CDR3 reads TGTGCCAGCAGTCCAATAGACAGGAACACTGAAGCTTTCTTT.

The chain carries TRBV29-1 and TRBJ1-1, with 7 positions matching TRBD1. Germline CDR1 is SQVTM and CDR2 is ANQGSEA. CDR3 length equals 12 residues. Germline trimming cut 6 bases from V and 9 bases from J; bases unmatched to any gene: 10. CDR3 nucleotides: TGCAGCGTCAGACAGGGTAGGGATAAAGCTTTCTTT. Translated: CSVRQGRDKAFF.

V usage is TRBV7-8 and J usage is TRBJ2-4; unclear D gene. Trimming removed 5 bases from V and 8 bases from J, with 13 bases in between. CDR3 size: 13 residues. The germline CDR1 and CDR2 sequences are SGHVS and FQNEAQ. The CDR3 DNA reads as TGTGCCAGCAGCCTGGTTACCGAGGACATTCAGTACTTC. It codes for CASSLVTEDIQYF.

The V gene is TRBV19, the J gene TRBJ1-5; D gene unclear. There are 13 residues in the CDR3. CDR1 and CDR2 from the germline V gene are LNHDA and SQIVND (reference sequence). Trimming removed 2 bases from V and 5 bases from J, with 7 bases in between. Written as DNA, the CDR3 is TGTGCCAGTAGTATACGTGGCGATCAGCCCCAGCATTTT. Protein product: CASSIRGDQPQHF.

In this sample, this clonotype turned up a few times. The chain couples TRBV20-1 to TRBJ2-7; 11 bases line up with TRBD1. Germline CDR1 and CDR2: DFQATT and SNEGSKA (reference sequence). This CDR3 comprises 14 residues. The DNA of the CDR3 is TGCAGCGTATTATCCGGGACAGGGGGGACCGAGCAGTACTTC. This translates into CSVLSGTGGTEQYF.

On this clonotype: A junction boundary mismatches the germline segment, possibly from a read error. This rearrangement joins TRBV28 to TRBJ1-1; D gene unclear. There are 13 residues in the CDR3. Germline CDR1 is MDHEN and CDR2 is SYDVKM. CDR3 coding DNA: TGTGCCGGCAGCCCGTGGGTGAACACTGAAGCTTTCTTT. This encodes CAGSPWVNTEAFF.

This clonotype was seen a handful of times. V gene TRBV3-1 combines with J gene TRBJ1-4, with 9 bases matching TRBD1. This CDR3 has 16 residues. The V and J ends lost 0 bases and 7 bases, in that order; junction bases with no gene match: 6. Germline lookup yields CDR1 LGHDT and CDR2 YNNKEL (reference sequence). The CDR3 DNA is TGTGCCAGCAGCCAAGATTCGGGACAGGGACGTGAAAAACTGTTTTTT. Translating it yields CASSQDSGQGREKLFF.

The rearrangement uses TRBV5-1 and TRBJ1-1; possibly TRBD1 for D (5 bases). The germline V gene has CDR1 SGHRS and CDR2 YFSETQ. The CDR3 has 13 amino acids. Deletions cut 7 bases from V and 1 base from J, with 11 bases between. This CDR3 reads CASGTGQNTEAFF. CDR3 DNA sequence: TGCGCCAGCGGTACTGGACAGAACACTGAAGCTTTCTTT.

Concerning this clonotype: A read error may explain this, as a much larger clone is one base away. The gene calls are TRBV20-1 and TRBJ2-2, with 10 bases identical to TRBD1. CDR1 DFQATT and CDR2 SNEGSKA come from the germline V gene (reference sequence). The CDR3 spans 14 residues. The CDR3 nucleotides are TGCAGTGCTAGGACAGGGGGCGGTGACGGGGAGCGGTTTTTT. This codes for CSARTGGGDGERFF.

The sample holds a few counts of this clonotype. This chain uses TRBV4-3 with TRBJ2-2, with D hard to call. CDR3 length: 16 amino acids. Germline V gives CDR1 LGHNA, CDR2 YSLEER. V lost 1 base to trimming and J lost 1 base, with 10 bases between them. The CDR3 protein is CASSQADVGNTGELFF. The DNA of the CDR3 is TGCGCCAGCAGCCAAGCAGATGTGGGGAACACCGGGGAGCTGTTTTTT.

This clonotype came up many times. The V and J genes are TRBV6-1 and TRBJ2-5; TRBD2 matches at 12 bases. Trimming took 5 bases from V and 1 from J; bases not matched to a gene: 11. Germline lookup yields CDR1 MNHNS and CDR2 SASEGT. This CDR3 is 18 amino acids long. CDR3 sequence (DNA): TGTGCCAGCAGTCTCCTAGCGGGAGGGCGATCCCTCCAAGAGACCCAGTACTTC. As protein: CASSLLAGGRSLQETQYF.

This clonotype was found a few times. This chain links TRBV6-5 with TRBJ1-4; D call uncertain. V lost 2 bases, J lost 8 bases, and 15 bases lay in between. The CDR3 runs 15 residues. Germline V CDR1 and CDR2: MNHEY, SVGAGI. This chain's CDR3 is CASSYEGRPGEKLFF. The CDR3 DNA follows: TGTGCCAGCAGTTACGAGGGCAGGCCGGGAGAAAAACTGTTTTTT.

This clonotype has at least ten counts. The rearrangement joins TRBV29-1 to TRBJ1-2; D is perhaps TRBD1 (6 bases). The CDR3 has 13 amino acids. CDR1 is SQVTM, CDR2 ANQGSEA, per germline. Between the trimmed V and J ends, which lost 6 bases and 2 bases, there was a span of 13 bases. CDR3 sequence reads: CSVGGQLNYGYTF. The CDR3 bases are TGCAGCGTAGGAGGACAGTTAAACTATGGCTACACCTTC.

This clonotype was seen a single time. The gene calls are TRBV7-8 and TRBJ2-7, with 7 bases lining up with TRBD1. Germline lookup yields CDR1 SGHVS and CDR2 FQNEAQ. The CDR3 covers 12 residues. V was clipped by 8 bases and J by 6 bases; unmatched bases: 7. The CDR3 coding sequence is TGTGCCAGCGGTACAGGGGCGGGCGAGCAGTACTTC. It codes for CASGTGAGEQYF.

J is TRBJ1-5 and V is TRBV6-5; D is perhaps TRBD1 (6 bases). V was cut by 6 bases and J by 1 base, with 13 bases left in between. CDR1 and CDR2 (germline): MNHEY, SVGAGI. CDR3 length: 15 amino acids. CDR3 sequence (DNA): TGTGCCAGCAGCTACGAACAGGGAAGCAATCAGCCCCAGCATTTT. This translates into CASSYEQGSNQPQHF.

This clonotype came up many times. The rearrangement links TRBV10-1 to TRBJ2-2, with 10 bases matching TRBD1. Trimming at V came to 4 bases and at J to 6 bases, leaving 14 bases not matched to a gene. The CDR3 has 18 residues. Looked up from germline, CDR1 is WNHNN and CDR2 is SYGVQD (reference sequence). The CDR3 DNA follows: TGCGCCAGCAGTGGATTTGGGTCCGGGACAGGGGACTCCGGGGAGCTGTTTTTT. This encodes CASSGFGSGTGDSGELFF.

This clonotype occurred a few times. The chain employs TRBV6-2 or TRBV6-3 and TRBJ2-1; TRBD1 aligns across 7 bases. Per germline, CDR1 MNHEY and CDR2 SVGEGT. The CDR3 loop spans 13 amino acids. V gave up 6 bases and J gave up 8 bases; unmatched junction bases: 7. The chain's CDR3 is CASRKQGTDEQFF. CDR3 sequence (DNA): TGTGCCAGCAGGAAACAGGGGACGGATGAGCAGTTCTTC.

The chain employs TRBV6-2 or TRBV6-3 and TRBJ1-1; unclear D gene. Per the germline V gene, CDR1 is MNHEY and CDR2 is SVGEGT. The CDR3 totals 15 residues. The ends were cut back, 2 bases at V and 0 bases at J, with 10 bases in the middle. DNA of the CDR3: TGTGCCAGCAGTTACGATCCGGCCCTGAACACTGAAGCTTTCTTT. Its translation is CASSYDPALNTEAFF.

The chain uses TRBV7-2 and TRBJ1-5; D is possibly TRBD1 (6 bases). The CDR3 consists of 16 residues. Germline loops: CDR1 SGHTA, CDR2 FQGNSA. Trimming stripped 4 bases from V and 2 bases from J, with 15 bases between. The CDR3 nucleotides are TGTGCCAGCAGCTCAGTCAGTGGGGGCGGCAATCAGCCCCAGCATTTT. Encoded protein: CASSSVSGGGNQPQHF.

At least ten counts were recorded for this clonotype. The V call is TRBV12-3 or TRBV12-4, the J call TRBJ2-7, with D possibly TRBD1 on 5 matching bases. Trimming left V 3 bases short and J 5 bases short, with 14 bases between. The CDR3 is 14 amino acids. CDR3 loop: CASSLGRPGDEQYF. In DNA form, the CDR3 reads TGTGCCAGCAGTTTGGGGCGACCTGGGGACGAGCAGTACTTC.

This chain connects TRBV14 to TRBJ1-2; a possible D gene is TRBD1 (6 bases). With 0 bases removed from V and 3 bases from J, the gap between germline ends came to 11 bases. CDR3 length: 15 residues. CDR1 and CDR2 from the germline V gene are SGHDN and FVKESK. CDR3 in amino acids: CASSQDRGLDYGYTF. The CDR3 region has the DNA TGTGCCAGCAGCCAAGACAGGGGCCTGGACTATGGCTACACCTTC.

The chain joins TRBV10-3 to TRBJ2-7; D assignment may be TRBD1 or TRBD2 (6 bases each). V was pared by 8 bases and J by 4 bases, with 18 bases between. Germline CDR1 reads ENHRY; CDR2 reads SYGVKD. This CDR3 is 14 amino acids long. CDR3 bases: TGTGCCATCGGAGGGGGAGTGGACTTTTACGAGCAGTACTTC. Translating it yields CAIGGGVDFYEQYF.

Many counts were recorded for this clonotype. CDR3 loop: CASSESDYGYTF. The CDR3 coding sequence is TGTGCCAGCAGTGAAAGTGACTATGGCTACACCTTC. This chain links TRBV6-1 with TRBJ1-2; unclear D gene. From germline, CDR1 is MNHNS and CDR2 SASEGT. V gave up 2 bases and J gave up 3 bases, with 4 bases separating them. The CDR3 contains 12 residues.

The chain joins TRBV11-2 to TRBJ1-1; possibly TRBD1 for D (5 bases). Germline V gene data show CDR1 as SGHAT and CDR2 as FQNNGV. This CDR3 region has 13 residues. V lost 4 bases to trimming and J lost 4 bases, with 10 bases between them. CDR3 coding DNA: TGTGCCAGCAGCTCGGACACCATCACTGAAGCTTTCTTT. Protein sequence: CASSSDTITEAFF.